This T cell receptor beta chain was sequenced in a study of T cells after yellow fever vaccination. Study-level points and caveats: The secondary T-cell response peaked on day 5, not day 15, but was weaker.

The table lists this clonotype with a few counts. The antigen remains unidentified. This CDR3 spans 14 amino acids. The germline V gene has CDR1 LNHNV and CDR2 YYDKDF (reference sequence). Trimming took off 5 bases at V and 5 bases at J, with 15 bases between the two ends. Using its own MiXCR run on the 5' RACE reads, TCRdb lists one record per CDR3 protein. Of under 700,000 distinct CDR3 sequences in the sample, roughly a sixth were seen once. The chain joins TRBV15 to TRBJ2-5; D may correspond to TRBD1 or TRBD2 (6 bases each). The origin of this receptor is a man aged 18 to 29 who received the YFV17D yellow fever vaccine. The source was PBMCs, collected 5 to 6 days after the first yellow fever vaccination. CDR3 in amino acids: CATSYEGGIETQYF. CDR3 bases: TGTGCCACCAGCTACGAAGGGGGGATTGAGACCCAGTACTTC. Variable domain in full (rest from reference TRBV15 and TRBJ2-5): DAMVIQNPRYQVTQFGKPVTLSCSQTLNHNVMYWYQQKSSQAPKLLFHYYDKDFNNEADTPDNFQSRRPNTSFCFLDIRSPGLGDTAMYLCATSYEGGIETQYFGPGTRLLVL.